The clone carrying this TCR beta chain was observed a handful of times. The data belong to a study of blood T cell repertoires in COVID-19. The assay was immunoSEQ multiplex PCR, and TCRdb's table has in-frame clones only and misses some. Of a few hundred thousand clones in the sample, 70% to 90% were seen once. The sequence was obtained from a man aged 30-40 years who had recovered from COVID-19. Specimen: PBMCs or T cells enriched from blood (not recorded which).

The CDR3 sequence: CASSIGLTRLTSTDTQYF. The CDR3 DNA reads TGTGCCAGTAGTATAGGCCTCACGCGTCTTACTAGCACAGATACGCAGTATTTT. This chain uses TRBV19 with TRBJ2-3; no definite D call. The germline gives CDR1 LNHDA, CDR2 SQIVND (reference sequence). With 1 base removed from V and 0 bases from J, the gap between germline ends came to 17 bases. CDR3 length: 18 residues.